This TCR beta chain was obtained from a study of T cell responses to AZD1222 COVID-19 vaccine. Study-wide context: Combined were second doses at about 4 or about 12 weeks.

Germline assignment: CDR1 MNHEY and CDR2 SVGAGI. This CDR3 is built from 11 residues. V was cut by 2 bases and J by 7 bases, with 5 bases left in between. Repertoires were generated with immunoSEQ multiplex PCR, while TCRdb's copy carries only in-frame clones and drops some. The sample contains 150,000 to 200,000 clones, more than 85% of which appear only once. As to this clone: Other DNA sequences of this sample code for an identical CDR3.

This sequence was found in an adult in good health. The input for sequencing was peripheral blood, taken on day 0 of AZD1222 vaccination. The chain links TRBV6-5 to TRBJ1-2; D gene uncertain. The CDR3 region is CASSYRGGYTF. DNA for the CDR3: TGTGCCAGCAGTTACCGGGGTGGCTACACCTTC.